The 28 T cell receptor beta chains presented below share a single source sample, sequenced in a study of T cell repertoires in cytomegalovirus infection (dated by TCRdb to the late 2010s). The treatment or condition label of this sample denotes: in vitro stimulation with specific CMV peptide epitopes to enrich CMV-specific T cells. These receptors' antigens are unknown. Sequencing relied on an Illumina HiSeq 1500. The public reads were run again by TCRdb, first through fastp at Q25 and then through MiXCR, and only productive beta chains were kept. Every CDR3 protein is listed once, alongside the most common genes and DNA of its rows. The sample includes about 310,000 distinct CDR3 sequences, with 25% observed a single time. The biggest ten clones account for roughly 13% of the sample. Sequenced material: cultured PBMCs, taken from culture after CMV antigen stimulation. The source of these receptors is a human donor in good health (CMV status not recorded). Some clones in this sample may be carry-over from other donors' samples.

Only a few counts were recorded for this clonotype. The chain is built from TRBV27 and TRBJ2-1; D is perhaps TRBD1 (6 bases). Germline lookup yields CDR1 MNHEY and CDR2 SMNVEV (reference sequence). This CDR3 comprises 15 residues. V was clipped by 4 bases and J by 0 bases, with 10 bases between them. For the CDR3, the DNA is TGTGCCAGCAGTTCCCTGACAGGCTCCTACAATGAGCAGTTCTTC. Its protein is CASSSLTGSYNEQFF.

The chain links TRBV6-1 to TRBJ2-3, with D possibly being TRBD1 or TRBD2 (5 bases each). Trimming removed 5 bases at V and 0 bases at J, with 12 bases between. CDR3 length: 15 amino acids. The V gene's germline CDR1 is MNHNS and CDR2 SASEGT. CDR3 region: CASSSQGASTDTQYF. The CDR3 DNA reads TGTGCCAGCAGTTCCCAGGGAGCTAGCACAGATACGCAGTATTTT.

This clonotype was seen a few times. This rearrangement joins TRBV25-1 to TRBJ2-3; a weak D match, TRBD2 (5 bases). The CDR3 runs to 13 residues. CDR1 and CDR2 (germline): MGHDK, SYGVNS. V dropped 11 bases and J dropped 0 bases, with 12 bases sitting between them. This CDR3 reads CAVSLASTDTQYF. The CDR3 nucleotides are TGTGCCGTGTCGCTAGCTAGCACAGATACGCAGTATTTT.

The chain uses TRBV5-6 and TRBJ2-3; 7 bases align to TRBD2. Germline-derived CDR1 and CDR2 are SGHDT and YYEEEE. The CDR3 runs 16 residues. Unmatched junction bases numbered 7, after V lost 3 bases and J lost 0 bases. The CDR3 spells CASSWGGWPSTDTQYF. Here the CDR3 DNA reads TGTGCCAGCAGCTGGGGGGGATGGCCCAGCACAGATACGCAGTATTTT. The full variable domain, rest sourced from reference TRBV5-6 and TRBJ2-3, is DAGVTQSPTHLIKTRGQQVTLRCSPKSGHDTVSWYQQALGQGPQFIFQYYEEEERQRGNFPDRFSGHQFPNYSSELNVNALLLGDSALYLCASSWGGWPSTDTQYFGPGTRLTVL.

This clonotype was detected a few times. The chain carries TRBV7-2 and TRBJ2-2, with TRBD1 as a possible D gene (6 bases). This CDR3 is built from 14 residues. Germline CDR1 SGHTA, CDR2 FQGNSA. Trimming cost V 5 bases and J 4 bases, with 11 bases left between them. The CDR3 DNA sequence: TGTGCCAGCAGCCGCGTGGGGGCCACCGGGGAGCTGTTTTTT. This sequence encodes CASSRVGATGELFF.

This clonotype was picked up a small number of times. This chain joins TRBV3-1 and TRBJ2-7, with 8 bases identical to TRBD2. V lost 2 bases to trimming and J lost 1 base; unmatched junction nucleotides: 4. Germline values: CDR1 LGHDT, CDR2 YNNKEL (reference sequence). The CDR3 consists of 15 residues. The CDR3 sequence is CASSQSGSRSYEQYF. DNA for the CDR3: TGTGCCAGCAGCCAAAGCGGGAGCCGTTCCTACGAGCAGTACTTC.

The V and J genes are TRBV3-1 and TRBJ1-1; no clear D. Germline V lookup: CDR1 LGHDT, CDR2 YNNKEL (reference sequence). The CDR3 spans 12 residues. Trimming left V 3 bases short and J 8 bases short, with 10 bases between. CDR3 bases: TGTGCCAGCAGCCATGTTGGAAGAGAAGCTTTCTTT. Translating it yields CASSHVGREAFF.

The J gene is TRBJ2-3, the V gene TRBV4-3, with 11 bases that match TRBD2. The CDR3 loop spans 18 amino acids. The ends lost 7 bases at V and 3 bases at J; junction bases unmatched: 15. Germline CDR1 is LGHNA and CDR2 is YSLEER. CDR3 sequence: CASTIDSTSGINTDTQYF. The CDR3 DNA follows: TGCGCCAGCACCATCGACTCGACTAGCGGGATAAATACAGATACGCAGTATTTT.

The rearrangement links TRBV7-9 to TRBJ2-1; a possible D gene is TRBD2 (6 bases). This CDR3 comprises 15 residues. The ends were cut back, 5 bases at V and 6 bases at J, with 17 bases in the middle. Germline V CDR1 and CDR2: SEHNR, FQNEAQ (reference sequence). As DNA, the CDR3 is TGTGCCAGCAGCCCCACCGGGACTCCCGCCAATGAGCAGTTCTTC. This encodes CASSPTGTPANEQFF.

This clonotype was detected only a few times. The chain uses TRBV6-2 or TRBV6-3 and TRBJ2-7; 11 bases match TRBD1. Germline loops: CDR1 MNHEY, CDR2 SVGEGT. V trimming: 5 bases; J trimming: 5 bases; junction bases outside the gene matches: 5. The CDR3 runs to 14 residues. CDR3 DNA: TGTGCCAGCAGTCCAGGACAGGGGGCCAACGAGCAGTACTTC. It yields the protein CASSPGQGANEQYF.

J is TRBJ1-2 and V is TRBV7-2, with 7 bases lining up with TRBD1. The CDR3 contains 14 residues. After removal of 6 bases from V and 6 bases from J, the junction contained 10 bases not matched to a gene. Germline loops: CDR1 SGHTA, CDR2 FQGNSA. The CDR3 coding sequence is TGTGCCAGCAGTTATATAGACAGGGTCCATGGCTACACCTTC. Amino acid sequence: CASSYIDRVHGYTF.

The chain carries TRBV6-4 and TRBJ1-6; D gene ambiguous. Germline V gene lookup returns CDR1 MRHNA and CDR2 SNTAGT. Trimming cost V 0 bases and J 13 bases, with 10 bases left between them. This CDR3 spans 13 amino acids. CDR3 DNA sequence: TGTGCCAGCAGTGACTCGAGCAGCGCGCCCCTCCACTTT. This encodes CASSDSSSAPLHF.

This clonotype was picked up a small number of times. The chain links TRBV7-9 to TRBJ2-1; D call uncertain. Germline CDR1 reads SEHNR; CDR2 reads FQNEAQ (reference sequence). V lost 5 bases to trimming and J lost 9 bases, with 14 bases between them. The CDR3 is 13 amino acids. CDR3 in amino acids: CASSPQVIGEQFF. The CDR3 bases are TGTGCCAGCAGCCCCCAGGTGATAGGTGAGCAGTTCTTC. Filled out from reference TRBV7-9 and TRBJ2-1, the complete variable domain reads DTGVSQNPRHKITKRGQNVTFRCDPISEHNRLYWYRQTLGQGPEFLTYFQNEAQLEKSRLLSDRFSAERPKGSFSTLEIQRTEQGDSAMYLCASSPQVIGEQFFGPGTRLTVL.

This chain joins TRBV2 and TRBJ2-5, with 9 nucleotides matching TRBD2. Germline CDR1 SNHLY, CDR2 FYNNEI. J lost 4 bases, V lost 0 bases, and 12 bases had no gene match. This CDR3 has 18 amino acids. The CDR3 DNA is TGTGCCAGCAGTGAAGCGCGGGGGGGAGACACGGGAGGAGAGACCCAGTACTTC. This codes for CASSEARGGDTGGETQYF.

A few counts support this clonotype. V gene TRBV2 combines with J gene TRBJ1-5, with D possibly matching TRBD1 (5 bases). The CDR3 is made up of 15 amino acids. V gave up 4 bases and J gave up 1 base, with 11 bases separating them. CDR1 is SNHLY and CDR2 is FYNNEI in the germline V gene. For the CDR3, the DNA is TGTGCCAGCAGTGGAGAACAGGTCAGCAATCAGCCCCAGCATTTT. It yields the protein CASSGEQVSNQPQHF.

This clonotype occurred a few times. The chain has TRBV28 and TRBJ1-3; the D gene is possibly TRBD1 (5 bases). V lost 3 bases and J 0 bases, leaving 18 bases between the germline ends. This CDR3 spans 18 amino acids. From germline, CDR1 is MDHEN and CDR2 SYDVKM. The CDR3 spells CASSFHRGGASSGNTIYF. The CDR3, as DNA: TGTGCCAGCAGTTTCCACCGGGGAGGGGCCAGCTCTGGAAACACCATATATTTT.

J is TRBJ2-2 and V is TRBV19, with a tentative D call TRBD1 (5 bases). Trimming cost V 5 bases and J 5 bases, with 12 bases left between them. CDR1 LNHDA and CDR2 SQIVND come from the germline V gene (reference sequence). The CDR3 consists of 14 residues. In DNA form, the CDR3 reads TGTGCCAGTAGTCCGCGTGGGGCGACCGGGGAGCTGTTTTTT. Translating gives CASSPRGATGELFF. The variable domain in full, with the rest retrieved from reference TRBV19 and TRBJ2-2, is DGGITQSPKYLFRKEGQNVTLSCEQNLNHDAMYWYRQDPGQGLRLIYYSQIVNDFQKGDIAEGYSVSREKKESFPLTVTSAQKNPTAFYLCASSPRGATGELFFGEGSRLTVL.

This clonotype was seen ten or more times. This chain uses TRBV7-8 with TRBJ2-6; D could derive from TRBD1 or TRBD2 (5 bases each). Trimming took off 11 bases at V and 0 bases at J, with 17 bases between the two ends. The CDR3 is 16 amino acids. Germline V gene lookup returns CDR1 SGHVS and CDR2 FQNEAQ. Here the CDR3 DNA reads TGTGCCGGTTCCGGGACCCCCGGCTCTGGGGCCAACGTCCTGACTTTC. This translates into CAGSGTPGSGANVLTF.

This clonotype was detected many times. J is TRBJ2-7 and V is TRBV9, with TRBD2 as a possible D gene (5 bases). CDR3 length: 14 residues. Trimming took 3 bases from V and 4 from J, leaving 14 bases between them. Germline lookup yields CDR1 SGDLS and CDR2 YYNGEE. CDR3 in DNA: TGTGCCAGCAGCGCAGGAGGACCCCCGTACGAGCAGTACTTC. Its translation is CASSAGGPPYEQYF. The full variable domain, rest sourced from reference TRBV9 and TRBJ2-7, is DSGVTQTPKHLITATGQRVTLRCSPRSGDLSVYWYQQSLDQGLQFLIQYYNGEERAKGNILERFSAQQFPDLHSELNLSSLELGDSALYFCASSAGGPPYEQYFGPGTRLTVT.

This chain joins TRBV7-9 and TRBJ2-1; 8 nucleotides line up with TRBD2. The trim removed 4 bases at V and 6 bases at J, leaving 2 bases unmatched. Germline CDR1 and CDR2: SEHNR and FQNEAQ (reference sequence). The CDR3 is 13 amino acids. CDR3 nucleotide sequence: TGTGCCAGCAGCTCGGGGGGGAGCAATGAGCAGTTCTTC. Its protein is CASSSGGSNEQFF. Full variable domain (rest looked up from reference TRBV7-9 and TRBJ2-1): DTGVSQNPRHKITKRGQNVTFRCDPISEHNRLYWYRQTLGQGPEFLTYFQNEAQLEKSRLLSDRFSAERPKGSFSTLEIQRTEQGDSAMYLCASSSGGSNEQFFGPGTRLTVL.

In its sample, this clonotype was seen many times. V usage is TRBV11-2 and J usage is TRBJ1-1, with TRBD1 as a possible D gene (5 bases). The CDR3 has 13 residues. Germline CDR1 is SGHAT and CDR2 is FQNNGV. V was cut by 1 base and J by 11 bases, with 14 bases left in between. This chain's CDR3 is CASSLGYSRGAFF. For the CDR3, the DNA is TGTGCCAGCAGCTTAGGGTACAGCCGGGGGGCTTTCTTT.

This chain connects TRBV7-2 to TRBJ1-2; D is unresolved. The ends were cut back, 5 bases at V and 6 bases at J, with 16 bases in the middle. Germline CDR1 is SGHTA and CDR2 is FQGNSA. This CDR3 region has 14 residues. The CDR3 region has the DNA TGTGCCAGCAGCCCGACGTGGGGTTTCGATGGCTACACCTTC. Amino acids: CASSPTWGFDGYTF.

This clonotype was observed a handful of times. This chain uses TRBV24-1 with TRBJ1-5; 8 nucleotides match TRBD1. Trimming cost V 6 bases and J 2 bases; bases outside gene matches: 2. The CDR3 sequence is 14 residues long. CDR1 is KGHDR and CDR2 is SFDVKD in the germline V gene. The CDR3: CATSRTGRNQPQHF. Written as DNA, the CDR3 is TGTGCCACCAGTCGGACAGGGCGCAATCAGCCCCAGCATTTT.

The chain is built from TRBV27 and TRBJ2-5; TRBD1 is a possible D gene (6 bases). Germline V gene lookup returns CDR1 MNHEY and CDR2 SMNVEV (reference sequence). Trimming shortened V by 3 bases and J by 2 bases, and 19 bases separated the two germline ends. This CDR3 is 17 amino acids long. The CDR3, as DNA: TGTGCCAGCAGTTTCAACATGGGTCAGACAGGTCAAGAGACCCAGTACTTC. Translating it yields CASSFNMGQTGQETQYF.

V is TRBV7-2 and J is TRBJ1-4; possibly TRBD1 for D (5 bases). Germline V lookup: CDR1 SGHTA, CDR2 FQGNSA. The CDR3 has 11 residues. V was clipped by 5 bases and J by 8 bases, with 6 bases between them. CDR3 amino acids: CASSRQEKLFF. As DNA, the CDR3 is TGTGCCAGCAGCCGACAGGAAAAACTGTTTTTT.

The V gene is TRBV20-1, the J gene TRBJ2-3; perhaps TRBD2 as D (5 bases). This CDR3 is 15 amino acids long. CDR1 and CDR2 (germline): DFQATT, SNEGSKA (reference sequence). V lost 5 bases and J 0 bases, leaving 15 bases between the germline ends. For the CDR3, the DNA is TGCAGTGCTGCGTTACCAGCGGCCAGCACAGATACGCAGTATTTT. It yields the protein CSAALPAASTDTQYF.

The rearrangement joins TRBV2 to TRBJ2-1; the match to TRBD2 covers 13 bases. This CDR3 comprises 15 residues. Germline V gene data show CDR1 as SNHLY and CDR2 as FYNNEI. With 4 bases clipped from V and 7 bases from J, the junction kept 4 bases outside the gene matches. CDR3 loop: CASSVLAGGLNEQFF. The CDR3 region has the DNA TGTGCCAGCAGTGTACTAGCGGGAGGGCTGAATGAGCAGTTCTTC.

This chain links TRBV4-2 with TRBJ2-2; 7 nucleotides agree with TRBD2. Germline V gives CDR1 LGHNA, CDR2 YNFKEQ. The CDR3 is 14 residues long. The J segment lost 5 bases and the V segment lost 0 bases, leaving 0 bases of the junction unmatched. The CDR3: CASSQEGGTGELFF. The CDR3 bases are TGTGCCAGCAGCCAAGAGGGAGGGACCGGGGAGCTGTTTTTT.